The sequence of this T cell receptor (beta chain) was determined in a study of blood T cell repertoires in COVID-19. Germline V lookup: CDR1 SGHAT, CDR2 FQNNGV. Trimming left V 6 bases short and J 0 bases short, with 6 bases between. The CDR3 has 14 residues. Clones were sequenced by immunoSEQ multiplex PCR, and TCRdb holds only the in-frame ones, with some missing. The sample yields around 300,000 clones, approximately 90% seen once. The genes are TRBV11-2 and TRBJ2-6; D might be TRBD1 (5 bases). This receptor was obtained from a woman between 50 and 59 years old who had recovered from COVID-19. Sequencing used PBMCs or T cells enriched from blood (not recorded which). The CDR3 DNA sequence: TGTGCCAGCAGGCAGGGCTCTGGGGCCAACGTCCTGACTTTC. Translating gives CASRQGSGANVLTF.